These T cell receptor beta chains were read from a single sample in a study of blood T cell repertoires in COVID-19. TCRdb's table, derived via immunoSEQ multiplex PCR, lists solely in-frame clones and lacks some. This sample has 350,000 or so clones, with about 90% found just once. The sequenced sample consisted of peripheral blood. The origin of the receptors is a woman aged 30 to 39 with COVID-19, enrolled during active disease. CDR3s include the opening cysteine and the closing phenylalanine or tryptophan. The D gene is left open where the match is weak. Clone size is not always given. Where it is, it says once, few, many or a class for expanded clones.

clone_size j_call d_call v_call cdr3_aa cdr3_nt
. TRBJ2-4 TRBD1 TRBV4-3 CASSHDRGLRDIQYF TGCGCCAGCAGCCATGACAGGGGGCTAAGGGACATTCAGTACTTC
. TRBJ1-2 . TRBV15 CATSRGQNYGYTF TGTGCCACCAGCAGAGGACAGAACTATGGCTACACCTTC
. TRBJ1-6 . TRBV2 CATPPGVNSPLHF TGTGCCACCCCGCCGGGAGTGAATTCACCCCTCCACTTT
. TRBJ2-2 . TRBV4-1 CASSQAHGSLGTGELFF TGCGCCAGCAGCCAAGCTCACGGGAGCTTAGGCACCGGGGAGCTGTTTTTT
. TRBJ2-7 . TRBV7-2 CASSLMREDEQYF TGTGCCAGCAGCTTAATGAGGGAGGACGAGCAGTACTTC
. TRBJ2-1 . TRBV7-2 CASSLYSSSYNEQFF TGTGCCAGCAGCTTATACTCGAGCTCCTACAATGAGCAGTTCTTC
. TRBJ2-1 . TRBV19 CASSIASPGRGMWNEQFF TGTGCCAGTAGTATAGCCTCCCCGGGTAGGGGGATGTGGAATGAGCAGTTCTTC
. TRBJ2-5 TRBD1 TRBV28 CASLTGSPSETQYF TGTGCCAGCTTGACAGGGTCTCCGTCCGAGACCCAGTACTTC
. TRBJ2-5 . TRBV6-4 CASSWAVRTAPQETQYF TGTGCCAGCAGCTGGGCGGTCCGGACAGCTCCACAAGAGACCCAGTACTTC
. TRBJ2-3 TRBD2 TRBV19 CASSIGGGRFTDTQYF TGTGCCAGTAGTATCGGCGGGGGGCGGTTCACAGATACGCAGTATTTT
few TRBJ1-2 . TRBV7-2 CASSPDSNYGYTF TGTGCCAGCAGCCCGGACAGTAACTATGGCTACACCTTC
. TRBJ2-5 . TRBV10-3 CATAPGQTQETQYF TGTGCCACCGCCCCGGGACAAACACAAGAGACCCAGTACTTC
. TRBJ2-1 . TRBV14 CASSPGLTSYNEQFF TGTGCCAGCAGCCCGGGACTGACATCCTACAATGAGCAGTTCTTC
. TRBJ1-5 . TRBV30 CAWSSAGGVGNQPQHF TGTGCCTGGAGTTCCGCCGGGGGAGTGGGGAATCAGCCCCAGCATTTT
. TRBJ2-1 . TRBV6-5 CASSYSSGYVEQFF TGTGCCAGCAGTTACTCCTCAGGGTATGTTGAGCAGTTCTTC
. TRBJ2-1 TRBD2 TRBV11-2 CASSLVRGLAGGHEQFF TGTGCCAGCAGCTTAGTCCGCGGACTAGCGGGAGGCCATGAGCAGTTCTTC
. TRBJ2-3 . TRBV2 CANRSAVTSTDTQYF TGTGCCAACAGATCGGCGGTAACAAGCACAGATACGCAGTATTTT
. TRBJ2-3 TRBD1 TRBV29-1 CSGTGAPRDTQYF TGCAGCGGGACAGGGGCCCCGAGGGATACGCAGTATTTT
. TRBJ2-5 . TRBV2 CAGGQRETQYF TGTGCCGGCGGCCAGCGAGAGACCCAGTACTTC
. TRBJ1-6 TRBD1 TRBV7-2 CASSLDRGLGSPLHF TGTGCCAGCAGCTTAGACAGGGGGCTAGGTTCACCCCTCCACTTT
once TRBJ2-1 . TRBV6-5 CASSYVQGNEQFF TGTGCCAGCAGTTACGTCCAGGGCAATGAGCAGTTCTTC
once TRBJ2-5 TRBD2 TRBV11-2 CASSRRTSQETQYF TGTGCCAGCAGTCGAAGGACTAGTCAAGAGACCCAGTACTTC
. TRBJ1-3 . TRBV6-6 CASSPARENTIYF TGTGCCAGCAGTCCTGCCCGGGAGAACACCATATATTTT